What follows is one TCR beta chain and its context. Authors' processing steps: How many nucleated cells were present was estimated from reference gene primer amplification. Assay: immunoSEQ multiplex PCR; the TCRdb copy retains only in-frame clones and omits some. That table furnishes V, J and clone size, whereas the DNA furnished D and trimming. The table includes a few hundred thousand clones, around 87% detected once. Per germline, CDR1 SGHAT and CDR2 FQDESV (reference sequence). With 8 bases clipped from V and 3 bases from J, the junction kept 7 bases outside the gene matches. The CDR3 is 13 amino acids. This sample was taken from a study of blood T cell repertoires in COVID-19. At the level of the study: Sites in the United States, Italy and Spain provided acute and convalescent COVID-19 samples. PBMCs, B-cell-depleted T cells, or T cells were the source of the cDNA or gDNA that made up the material.

The TCR was taken from a human donor in a cohort sampled during active COVID-19. The chain has TRBV11-1 and TRBJ2-7; TRBD2 matches at 7 bases. The specimen was peripheral blood. The CDR3 here is CASSGLMDYEQYF. CDR3 nucleotide sequence: TGTGCCAGCTCGGGACTAATGGACTACGAGCAGTACTTC.